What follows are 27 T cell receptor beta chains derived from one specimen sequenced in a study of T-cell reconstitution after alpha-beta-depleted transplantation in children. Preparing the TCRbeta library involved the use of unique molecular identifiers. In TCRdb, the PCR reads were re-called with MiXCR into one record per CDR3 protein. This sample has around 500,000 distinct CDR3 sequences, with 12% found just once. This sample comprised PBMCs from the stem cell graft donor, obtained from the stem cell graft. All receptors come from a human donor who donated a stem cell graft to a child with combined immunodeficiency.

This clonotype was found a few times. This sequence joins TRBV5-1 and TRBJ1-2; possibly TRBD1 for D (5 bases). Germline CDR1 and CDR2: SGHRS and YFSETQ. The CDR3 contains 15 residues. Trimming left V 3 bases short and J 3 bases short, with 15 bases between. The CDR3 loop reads CASSSTGTVHYGYTF. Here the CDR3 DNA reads TGCGCCAGCAGCTCGACCGGGACGGTTCACTATGGCTACACCTTC.

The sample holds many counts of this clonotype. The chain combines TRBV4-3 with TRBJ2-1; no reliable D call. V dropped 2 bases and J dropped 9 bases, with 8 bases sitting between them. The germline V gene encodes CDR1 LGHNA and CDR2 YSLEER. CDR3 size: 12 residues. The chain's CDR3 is CASSQYKREQFF. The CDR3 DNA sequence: TGCGCCAGCAGCCAATATAAGCGTGAGCAGTTCTTC.

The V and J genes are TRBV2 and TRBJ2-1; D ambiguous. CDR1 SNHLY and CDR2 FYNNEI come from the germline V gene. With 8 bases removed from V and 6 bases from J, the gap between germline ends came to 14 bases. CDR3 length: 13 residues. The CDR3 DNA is TGTGCCAGCTCTCAAATGGGTTTCAATGAGCAGTTCTTC. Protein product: CASSQMGFNEQFF.

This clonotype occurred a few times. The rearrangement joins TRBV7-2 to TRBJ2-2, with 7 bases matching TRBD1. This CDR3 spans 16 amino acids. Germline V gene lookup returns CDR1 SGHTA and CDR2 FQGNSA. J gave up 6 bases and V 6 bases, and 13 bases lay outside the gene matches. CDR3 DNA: TGTGCCAGCAGACTCCCGAGGGGGCTTTTATCCGGGGAGCTGTTTTTT. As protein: CASRLPRGLLSGELFF.

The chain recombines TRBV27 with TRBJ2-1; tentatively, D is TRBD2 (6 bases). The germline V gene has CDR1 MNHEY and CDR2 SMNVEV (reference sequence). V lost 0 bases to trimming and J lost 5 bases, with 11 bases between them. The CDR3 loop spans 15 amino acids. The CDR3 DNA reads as TGTGCCAGCAGTTTATCGAACCAGCGGGACAATGAGCAGTTCTTC. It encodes CASSLSNQRDNEQFF.

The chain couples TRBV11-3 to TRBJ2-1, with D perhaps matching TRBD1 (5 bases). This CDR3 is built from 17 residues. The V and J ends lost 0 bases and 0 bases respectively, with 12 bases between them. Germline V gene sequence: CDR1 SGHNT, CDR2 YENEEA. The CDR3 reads CASSLDRAPNSYNEQFF. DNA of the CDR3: TGTGCCAGCAGCTTAGACAGGGCTCCAAACTCCTACAATGAGCAGTTCTTC.

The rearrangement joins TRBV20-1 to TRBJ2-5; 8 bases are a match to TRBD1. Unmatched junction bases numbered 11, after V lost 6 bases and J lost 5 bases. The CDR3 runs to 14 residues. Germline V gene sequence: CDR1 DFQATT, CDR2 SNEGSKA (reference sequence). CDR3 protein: CSAEDRALLETQYF. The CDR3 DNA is TGCAGTGCGGAGGACAGGGCCTTGTTGGAGACCCAGTACTTC.

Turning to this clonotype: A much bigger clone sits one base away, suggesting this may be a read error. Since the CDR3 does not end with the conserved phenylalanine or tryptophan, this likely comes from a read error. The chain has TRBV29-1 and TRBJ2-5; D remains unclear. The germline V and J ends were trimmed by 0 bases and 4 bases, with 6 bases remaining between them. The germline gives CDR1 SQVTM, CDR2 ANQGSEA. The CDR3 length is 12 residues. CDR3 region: CSVEEAGETQYL. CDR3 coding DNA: TGCAGCGTTGAAGAGGCAGGAGAGACCCAGTACCTC.

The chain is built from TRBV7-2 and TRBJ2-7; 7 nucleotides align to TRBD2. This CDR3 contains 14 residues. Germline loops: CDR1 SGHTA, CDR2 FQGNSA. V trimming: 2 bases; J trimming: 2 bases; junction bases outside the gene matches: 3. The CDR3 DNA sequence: TGTGCCAGCAGCTTATATGGGGGGGCCTACGAGCAGTACTTC. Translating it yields CASSLYGGAYEQYF.

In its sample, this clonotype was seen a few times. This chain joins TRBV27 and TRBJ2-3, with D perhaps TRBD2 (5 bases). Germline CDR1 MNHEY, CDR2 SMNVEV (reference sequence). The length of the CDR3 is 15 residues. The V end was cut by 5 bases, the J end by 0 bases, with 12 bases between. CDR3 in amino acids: CASSTGMSSTDTQYF. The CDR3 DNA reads TGTGCCAGCAGTACCGGGATGTCTAGCACAGATACGCAGTATTTT.

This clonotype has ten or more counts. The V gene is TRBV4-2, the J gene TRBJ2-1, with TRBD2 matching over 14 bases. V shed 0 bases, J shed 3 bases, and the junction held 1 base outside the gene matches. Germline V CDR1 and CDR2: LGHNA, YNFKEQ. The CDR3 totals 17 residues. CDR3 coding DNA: TGTGCCAGCAGCCAAGAGACTAGCGGGGGGGTCTACAATGAGCAGTTCTTC. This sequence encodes CASSQETSGGVYNEQFF.

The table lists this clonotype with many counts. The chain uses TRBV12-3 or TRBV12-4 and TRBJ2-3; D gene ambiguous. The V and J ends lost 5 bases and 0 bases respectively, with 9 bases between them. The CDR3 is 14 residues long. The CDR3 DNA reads TGTGCCAGCAGTCCGGGTAGTAGCACAGATACGCAGTATTTT. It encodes CASSPGSSTDTQYF.

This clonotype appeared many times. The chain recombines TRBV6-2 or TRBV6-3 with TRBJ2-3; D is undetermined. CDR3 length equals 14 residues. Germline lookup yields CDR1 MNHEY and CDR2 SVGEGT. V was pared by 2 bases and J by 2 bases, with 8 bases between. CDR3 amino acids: CASSYVAYTDTQYF. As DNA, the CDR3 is TGTGCCAGCAGTTACGTGGCCTACACAGATACGCAGTATTTT.

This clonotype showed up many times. The CDR3 protein is CSARGRLSSEQFF. DNA for the CDR3: TGCAGTGCTAGAGGGCGCCTAAGCAGTGAGCAGTTCTTC. V gene TRBV20-1 combines with J gene TRBJ2-1; D remains unclear. The V gene lost 1 base and the J gene lost 9 bases, with 13 bases spanning the gap. This CDR3 spans 13 amino acids. Germline-derived CDR1 and CDR2 are DFQATT and SNEGSKA (reference sequence).

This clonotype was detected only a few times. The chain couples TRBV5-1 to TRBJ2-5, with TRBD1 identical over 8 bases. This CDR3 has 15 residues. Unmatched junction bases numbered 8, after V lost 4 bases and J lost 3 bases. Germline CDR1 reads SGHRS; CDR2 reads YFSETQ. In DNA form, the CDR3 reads TGCGCCAGCAGCCTGGGGACAGGTAAAGAAGAGACCCAGTACTTC. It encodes CASSLGTGKEETQYF.

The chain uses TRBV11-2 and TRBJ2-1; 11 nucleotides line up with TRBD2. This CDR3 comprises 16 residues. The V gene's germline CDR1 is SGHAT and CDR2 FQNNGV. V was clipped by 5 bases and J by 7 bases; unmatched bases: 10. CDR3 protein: CASSPGTSGAINEQFF. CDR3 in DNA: TGTGCCAGCAGCCCAGGGACTAGCGGCGCAATAAATGAGCAGTTCTTC.

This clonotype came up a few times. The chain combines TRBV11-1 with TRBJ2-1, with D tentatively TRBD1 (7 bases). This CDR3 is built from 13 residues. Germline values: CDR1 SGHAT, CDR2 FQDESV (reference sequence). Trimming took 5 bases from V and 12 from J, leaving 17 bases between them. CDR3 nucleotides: TGTGCCAGCAGCCCGGACAGGTTGGGGGGGCAGTTCTTC. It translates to CASSPDRLGGQFF.

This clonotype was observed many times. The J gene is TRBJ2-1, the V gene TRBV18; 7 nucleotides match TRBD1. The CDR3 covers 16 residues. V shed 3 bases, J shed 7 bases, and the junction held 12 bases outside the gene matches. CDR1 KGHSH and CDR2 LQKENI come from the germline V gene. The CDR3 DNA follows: TGTGCCAGCTCACCGAGACAGGGTAGGATGGTGAATGAGCAGTTCTTC. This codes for CASSPRQGRMVNEQFF. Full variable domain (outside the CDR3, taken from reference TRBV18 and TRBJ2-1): NAGVMQNPRHLVRRRGQEARLRCSPMKGHSHVYWYRQLPEEGLKFMVYLQKENIIDESGMPKERFSAEFPKEGPSILRIQQVVRGDSAAYFCASSPRQGRMVNEQFFGPGTRLTVL.

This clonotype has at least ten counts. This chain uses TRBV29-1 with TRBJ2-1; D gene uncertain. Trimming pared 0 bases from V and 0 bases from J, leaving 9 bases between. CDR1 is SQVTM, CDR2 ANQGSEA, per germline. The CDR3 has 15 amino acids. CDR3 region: CSVEDGRYSYNEQFF. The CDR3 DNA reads TGCAGCGTTGAAGATGGGCGATACTCCTACAATGAGCAGTTCTTC.

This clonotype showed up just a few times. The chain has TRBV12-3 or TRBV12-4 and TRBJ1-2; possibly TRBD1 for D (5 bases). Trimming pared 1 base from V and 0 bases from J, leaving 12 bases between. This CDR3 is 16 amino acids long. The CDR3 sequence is CASSLVGGGPNYGYTF. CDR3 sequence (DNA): TGTGCCAGCAGTTTAGTTGGTGGGGGACCTAACTATGGCTACACCTTC.

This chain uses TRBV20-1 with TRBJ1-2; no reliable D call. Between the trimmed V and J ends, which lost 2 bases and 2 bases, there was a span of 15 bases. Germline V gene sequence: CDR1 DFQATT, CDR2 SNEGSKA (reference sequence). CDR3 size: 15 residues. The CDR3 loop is CSARPLGESNYGYTF. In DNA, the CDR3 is TGCAGTGCTAGACCCCTTGGGGAGTCAAACTATGGCTACACCTTC.

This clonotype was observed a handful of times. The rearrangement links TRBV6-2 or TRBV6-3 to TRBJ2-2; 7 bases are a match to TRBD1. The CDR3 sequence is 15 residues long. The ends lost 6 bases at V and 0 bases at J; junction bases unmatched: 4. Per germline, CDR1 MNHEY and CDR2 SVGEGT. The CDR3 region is CASSEGATNTGELFF. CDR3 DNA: TGTGCCAGCAGCGAGGGGGCGACGAACACCGGGGAGCTGTTTTTT.

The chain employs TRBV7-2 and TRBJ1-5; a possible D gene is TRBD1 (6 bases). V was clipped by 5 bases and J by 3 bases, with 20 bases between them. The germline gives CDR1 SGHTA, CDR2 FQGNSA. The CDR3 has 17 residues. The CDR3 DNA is TGTGCCAGCAGCGCCCTGGGAGAAGGGGGGTTCAATCAGCCCCAGCATTTT. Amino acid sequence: CASSALGEGGFNQPQHF. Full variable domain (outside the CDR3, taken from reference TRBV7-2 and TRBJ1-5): GAGVSQSPSNKVTEKGKDVELRCDPISGHTALYWYRQSLGQGLEFLIYFQGNSAPDKSGLPSDRFSAERTGGSVSTLTIQRTQQEDSAVYLCASSALGEGGFNQPQHFGDGTRLSIL.

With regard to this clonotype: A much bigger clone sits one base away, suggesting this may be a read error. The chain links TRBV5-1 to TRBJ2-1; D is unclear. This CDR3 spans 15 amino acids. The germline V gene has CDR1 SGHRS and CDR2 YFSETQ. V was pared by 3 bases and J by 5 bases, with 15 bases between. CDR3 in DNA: TGCGCCAGCAGCTCCGACGGCCAGAGTCACAATGAGCAGTTCTTC. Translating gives CASSSDGQSHNEQFF.

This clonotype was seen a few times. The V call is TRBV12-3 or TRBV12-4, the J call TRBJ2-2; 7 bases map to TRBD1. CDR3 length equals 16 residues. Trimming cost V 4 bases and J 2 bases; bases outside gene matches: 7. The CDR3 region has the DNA TGTGCCAGCAGTTCATCGGGACAGCTTAACACCGGGGAGCTGTTTTTT. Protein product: CASSSSGQLNTGELFF.

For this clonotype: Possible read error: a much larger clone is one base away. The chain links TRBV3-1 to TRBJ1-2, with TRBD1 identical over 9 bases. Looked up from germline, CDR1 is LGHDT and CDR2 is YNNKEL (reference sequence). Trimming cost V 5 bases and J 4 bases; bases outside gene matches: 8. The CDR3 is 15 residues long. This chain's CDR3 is CASSEGQGLCYGYTF. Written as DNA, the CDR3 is TGTGCCAGCAGCGAGGGACAGGGACTGTGCTATGGCTACACCTTC. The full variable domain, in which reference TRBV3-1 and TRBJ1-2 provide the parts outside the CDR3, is DTAVSQTPKYLVTQMGNDKSIKCEQNLGHDTMYWYKQDSKKFLKIMFSYNNKELIINETVPNRFSPKSPDKAHLNLHINSLELGDSAVYFCASSEGQGLCYGYTFGSGTRLTVV.

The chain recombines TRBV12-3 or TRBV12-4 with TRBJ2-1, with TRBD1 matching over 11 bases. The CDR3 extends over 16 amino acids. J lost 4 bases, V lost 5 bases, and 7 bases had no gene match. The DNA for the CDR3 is TGTGCCAGCAGTACGTACCGGGACAGGGGGTACAATGAGCAGTTCTTC. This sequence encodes CASSTYRDRGYNEQFF.